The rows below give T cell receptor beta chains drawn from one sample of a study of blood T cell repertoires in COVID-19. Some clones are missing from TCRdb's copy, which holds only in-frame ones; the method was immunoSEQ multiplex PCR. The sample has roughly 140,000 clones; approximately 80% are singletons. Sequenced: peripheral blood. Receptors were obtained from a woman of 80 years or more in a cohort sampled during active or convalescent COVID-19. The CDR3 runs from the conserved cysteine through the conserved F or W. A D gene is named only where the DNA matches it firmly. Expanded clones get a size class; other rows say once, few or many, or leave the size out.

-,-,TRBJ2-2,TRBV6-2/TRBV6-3,TGTGCCAGCAGTACCGGGATTTACACCGGGGAGCTGTTTTTT,CASSTGIYTGELFF
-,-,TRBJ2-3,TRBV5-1,TGCGCCAGCACACAGGGTTGGGGCACAGATACGCAGTATTTT,CASTQGWGTDTQYF
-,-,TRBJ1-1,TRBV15,TGTGCCACCAGCAGAGATCGTGGGGGGATCACTGAAGCTTTCTTT,CATSRDRGGITEAFF
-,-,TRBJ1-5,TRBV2,TGTGCCAGCAGTGAGGGTTTGCCCAGGCAGCCCCAGCATTTT,CASSEGLPRQPQHF
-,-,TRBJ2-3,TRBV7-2,TGTGCCAGCAGCTCCCTGGCGGGGGCCCCTCCCCGCACAGATACGCAGTATTTT,CASSSLAGAPPRTDTQYF
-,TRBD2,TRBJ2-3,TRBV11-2,TGTGCCAGCAGCCTGGGACTAGTTCGCCCCGGGACGCAGTATTTT,CASSLGLVRPGTQYF
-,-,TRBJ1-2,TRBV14,TGTGCCAGCAGTCCGCAGGCATTAGGTGGCTACACCTTC,CASSPQALGGYTF
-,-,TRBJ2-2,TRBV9,TGTGCCAGCAGCCCGACTAGATCCCTCACCGGGGAGCTGTTTTTT,CASSPTRSLTGELFF
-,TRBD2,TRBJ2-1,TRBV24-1,TGTGCCACCCGAAGCGGGGGGGCCTCCTACAATGAGCAGTTCTTC,CATRSGGASYNEQFF
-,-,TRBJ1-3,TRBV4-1,TGCGCCAGCAGCCAAGATCCGACGGGGTCTGGAAACACCATATATTTT,CASSQDPTGSGNTIYF
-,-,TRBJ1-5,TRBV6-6,TGTGCCAGCAGCAGGTTTGTCGAGAGCAATCAGCCCCAGCATTTT,CASSRFVESNQPQHF
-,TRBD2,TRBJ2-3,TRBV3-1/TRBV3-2,TGTGCCAGCAGCCAAACTAGCGCAGATACGCAGTATTTT,CASSQTSADTQYF
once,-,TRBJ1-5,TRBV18,TGTGCCAGCTCACCACCCGGGGGAAAGAATCAGCCCCAGCATTTT,CASSPPGGKNQPQHF
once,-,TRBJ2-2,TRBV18,TGTGCCAGCTCACCACTCTCGAGGCAGGGTAGCACCGGGGAGCTGTTTTTT,CASSPLSRQGSTGELFF
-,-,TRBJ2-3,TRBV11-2,TGTGCCAGCAGCTTGTGGGGGGTCCTCGATACGCAGTATTTT,CASSLWGVLDTQYF
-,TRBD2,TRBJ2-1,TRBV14,TGTGCCAGCAGCCATGGAGCGGGGGGGGTTGACAATGAGCAGTTCTTC,CASSHGAGGVDNEQFF
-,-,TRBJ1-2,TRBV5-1,TGCGCCAGCAGCAGATCTTCAGGACGCTCAGAGGGCTATGGCTACACCTTC,CASSRSSGRSEGYGYTF
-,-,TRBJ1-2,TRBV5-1,TGCGCCAGCAGCTTTGGACGGGGAACTTATGACGGCTACACCTTC,CASSFGRGTYDGYTF
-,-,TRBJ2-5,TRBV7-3,TGTGCCAGCAGCTTAAACGGCGGAAAGGAGACCCAGTACTTC,CASSLNGGKETQYF
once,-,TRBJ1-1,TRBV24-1,TGTGCCACCAGGACTAACACTGAAGCTTTCTTT,CATRTNTEAFF
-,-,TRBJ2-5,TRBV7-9,TGTGCCAGCAGCTCCCAAAATGCCGCGGTGGCCCAGTACTTC,CASSSQNAAVAQYF
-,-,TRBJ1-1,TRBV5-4,TGTGCCAGCAGCCTGTTGGGCCCCCAGATGAACACTGAAGCTTTCTTT,CASSLLGPQMNTEAFF
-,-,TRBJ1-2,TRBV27,TGTGCCAGCAGTCCCTCAGGGGTATCCTATGGCTACACCTTC,CASSPSGVSYGYTF
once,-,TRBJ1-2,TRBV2,TGTGCCAGCAAGAGGGGTGGGGGGGGCTACACCTTC,CASKRGGGGYTF